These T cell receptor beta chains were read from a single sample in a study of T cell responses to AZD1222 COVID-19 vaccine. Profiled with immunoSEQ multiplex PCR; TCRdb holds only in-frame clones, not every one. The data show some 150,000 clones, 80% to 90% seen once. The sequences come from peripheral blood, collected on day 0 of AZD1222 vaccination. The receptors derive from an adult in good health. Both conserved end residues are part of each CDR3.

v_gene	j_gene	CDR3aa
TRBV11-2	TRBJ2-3	CASQPQGSADTQYF
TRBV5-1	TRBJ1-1	CASSLFVFTEAFF
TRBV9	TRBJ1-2	CASSVGFESGYTF
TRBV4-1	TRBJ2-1	CASSQDRTSDSYNEQFF
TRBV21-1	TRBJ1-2	CASSKGAGVYTF
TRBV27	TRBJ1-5	CASSRGTLGNQPQHF
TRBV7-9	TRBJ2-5	CASTPAGQGTQYF
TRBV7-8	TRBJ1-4	CASSAQGTNEKLFF
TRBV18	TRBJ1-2	CASSPHRFYGYTF
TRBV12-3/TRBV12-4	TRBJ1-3	CASSLVSGNTIYF
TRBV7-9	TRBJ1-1	CASSRRDTEAFF
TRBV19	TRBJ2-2	CASSIGRVSGELFF
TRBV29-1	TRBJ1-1	CSVAGGWGMNTEAFF
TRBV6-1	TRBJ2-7	CASSEDGVGRNEQYF
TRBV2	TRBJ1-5	CASSEVHRDVPQHF
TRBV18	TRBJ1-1	CASSPGGMGTEAFF
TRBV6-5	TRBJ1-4	CASSYSELKLFF
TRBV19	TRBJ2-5	CASRASGGRLTQYF
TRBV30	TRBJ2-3	CAWSVGSGGFSDTQYF
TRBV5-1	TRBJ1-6	CASSAPGQGAHNSPLHF
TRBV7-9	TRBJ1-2	CASSPSGQGYGYTF
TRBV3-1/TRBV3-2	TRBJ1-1	CASSQVTMNTEAFF
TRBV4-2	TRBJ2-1	CASSLGLGKHFGSYNEQFF
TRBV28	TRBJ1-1	CASSPGQGAEAFF
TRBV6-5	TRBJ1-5	CASRRQGERQPQHF
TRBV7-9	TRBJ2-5	CASSLGLAGWETQYF
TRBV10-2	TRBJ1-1	CASSLTGGETEAFF
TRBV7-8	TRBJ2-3	CASSLGPAGRGYSDTQYF
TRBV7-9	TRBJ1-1	CASSLGAMNTEAFF
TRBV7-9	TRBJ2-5	CASSSSGTGETQYF
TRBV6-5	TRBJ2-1	CASSFDISVNEQFF
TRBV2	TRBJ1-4	CASSEGTGVGEKLFF
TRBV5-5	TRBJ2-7	CASSFTGFSGNEQYF
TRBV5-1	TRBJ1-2	CASSSQQGGYTF
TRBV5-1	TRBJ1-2	CASSFLGSDYGYTF
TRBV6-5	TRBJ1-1	CASIDGYTEAFF
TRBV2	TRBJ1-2	CASSADSGRARGYTF
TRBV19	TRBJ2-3	CASSIDPSGTSGSKDTQYF
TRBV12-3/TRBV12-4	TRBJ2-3	CATGQFTDTQYF
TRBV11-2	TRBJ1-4	CASSLDSVNEKLFF
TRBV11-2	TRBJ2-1	CASSPPSGSLSEQFF
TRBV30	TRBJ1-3	CACAEGVGNTIYF
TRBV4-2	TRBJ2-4	CASSQDARELAKNIQYF
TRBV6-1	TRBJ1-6	CASSDFGPYNSPLHF
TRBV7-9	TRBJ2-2	CQLQAGDTGELFF
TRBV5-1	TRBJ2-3	CASSLLAGGVTDTQYF
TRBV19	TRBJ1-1	CASSNPPGILMNTEAFF
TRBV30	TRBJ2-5	CAWSWQQETQYF